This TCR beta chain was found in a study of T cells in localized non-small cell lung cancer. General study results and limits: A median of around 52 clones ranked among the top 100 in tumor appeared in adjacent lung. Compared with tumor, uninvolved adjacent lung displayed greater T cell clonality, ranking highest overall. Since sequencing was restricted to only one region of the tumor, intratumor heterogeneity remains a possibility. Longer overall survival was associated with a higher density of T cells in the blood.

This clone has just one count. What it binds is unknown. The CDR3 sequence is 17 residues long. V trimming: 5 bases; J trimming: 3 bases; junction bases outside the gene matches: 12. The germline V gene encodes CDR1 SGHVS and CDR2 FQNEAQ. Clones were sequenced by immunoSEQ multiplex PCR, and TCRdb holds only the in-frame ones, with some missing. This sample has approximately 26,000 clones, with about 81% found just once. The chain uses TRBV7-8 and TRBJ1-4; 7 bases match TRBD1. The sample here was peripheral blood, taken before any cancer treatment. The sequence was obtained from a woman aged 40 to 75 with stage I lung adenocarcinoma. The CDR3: CASSPRQGGLANEKLFF. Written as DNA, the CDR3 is TGTGCCAGCAGCCCTCGACAGGGAGGTTTGGCTAATGAAAAACTGTTTTTT.